This T cell receptor (beta chain) was identified during a study of OX40 agonist ivuxolimab in advanced cancers. Germline CDR1 reads ENHRY; CDR2 reads SYGVKD. The CDR3 contains 16 residues. V gave up 4 bases and J gave up 0 bases, with 16 bases separating them. This clone was seen just once. TCRdb keeps only in-frame clones here, not all; method: immunoSEQ multiplex PCR. Among about 81,000 clones listed, roughly four fifths were seen once. This sequence was found in an adult with an advanced solid tumor such as melanoma, head and neck, liver or kidney cancer. The specimen comprised CD4+ or CD8+ T cells sorted from blood, sampled in a trial of the OX40 agonist ivuxolimab. J is TRBJ2-7 and V is TRBV10-3; D gene uncertain. In DNA, the CDR3 is TGTGCCATCAGTGTTTCACCAGCGCAAAACTCCTACGAGCAGTACTTC. Amino acid sequence: CAISVSPAQNSYEQYF.